These 20 T cell receptor beta chains originate from one sample sequenced in a study of OX40 agonist ivuxolimab in advanced cancers. The method was immunoSEQ multiplex PCR; TCRdb's version includes in-frame clones alone and lacks a portion of them. The table includes tens of thousands of clones, 86% detected once. The sequencing used CD4+ or CD8+ T cells sorted from blood, collected in a trial of the OX40 agonist ivuxolimab. These receptors all come from an adult with an advanced solid tumor such as melanoma, head and neck, liver or kidney cancer.

In its sample, this clone was seen once. The J gene is TRBJ2-7, the V gene TRBV4-1, with a weak D call TRBD1 (6 bases). The germline gives CDR1 MGHRA, CDR2 YSYEKL. The CDR3 runs 14 residues. V lost 2 bases, J lost 0 bases, and 8 bases lay in between. CDR3 DNA sequence: TGCGCCAGCAGCCAAAGGGACATCTCCTACGAGCAGTACTTC. Its protein product is CASSQRDISYEQYF.

The chain has TRBV19 and TRBJ2-7; no clear D gene. V lost 1 base and J lost 6, with 10 bases in between. CDR3 length equals 13 residues. Germline V lookup: CDR1 LNHDA, CDR2 SQIVND (reference sequence). This CDR3 reads CASSIVPSGEQYF. In nucleotides, the CDR3 is TGTGCCAGTAGTATAGTACCCTCCGGCGAGCAGTACTTC.

Regarding this clone: Other DNA sequences of this sample code for an identical CDR3. The chain combines TRBV28 with TRBJ2-7; D tentatively fits TRBD1 or TRBD2 (5 bases each). The V end was cut by 5 bases, the J end by 7 bases, with 18 bases between. From germline, CDR1 is MDHEN and CDR2 SYDVKM. This CDR3 contains 14 residues. The CDR3 protein is CASSRWDPNYEQYF. CDR3 coding DNA: TGTGCCAGCAGTCGGTGGGACCCCAATTATGAGCAGTACTTC.

The chain links TRBV27 to TRBJ2-7; 10 bases line up with TRBD1. Germline CDR1 MNHEY, CDR2 SMNVEV (reference sequence). V was pared by 5 bases and J by 2 bases, with 12 bases of the junction left unmatched. The CDR3 has 17 amino acids. CDR3 sequence reads: CASSPSSGDRGTYEQYF. CDR3 bases: TGTGCCAGCAGTCCATCCAGCGGGGACAGGGGAACCTACGAGCAGTACTTC.

As DNA, the CDR3 is TGTGCCAGCAGCTTACAGGGGGCCTTTAGCTCCTACGAGCAGTACTTC. Amino acid sequence: CASSLQGAFSSYEQYF. The chain is built from TRBV5-6 and TRBJ2-7; 9 positions agree with TRBD1. Germline V lookup: CDR1 SGHDT, CDR2 YYEEEE. This CDR3 has 16 amino acids. V was clipped by 2 bases and J by 0 bases; unmatched bases: 6.

The chain combines TRBV6-5 with TRBJ1-3; 8 bases map to TRBD1. The V segment lost 5 bases and the J segment 7 bases; nucleotides outside the gene matches: 4. Germline lookup yields CDR1 MNHEY and CDR2 SVGAGI. This CDR3 is 13 amino acids long. For the CDR3, the DNA is TGTGCCAGCAGTGAGGACAGGGTCAACACCATATATTTT. Its translation: CASSEDRVNTIYF.

The chain carries TRBV27 and TRBJ1-1; D not resolved. The germline gives CDR1 MNHEY, CDR2 SMNVEV (reference sequence). Trimming left V 3 bases short and J 2 bases short, with 1 base between. The CDR3 spans 11 residues. The CDR3 DNA is TGTGCCAGCAGTTTTAACACTGAAGCTTTCTTT. Amino acids: CASSFNTEAFF.

The V and J genes are TRBV9 and TRBJ1-5, with D possibly matching TRBD1 (5 bases). Between the trimmed V and J ends, which lost 2 bases and 0 bases, there was a span of 6 bases. Per the germline V gene, CDR1 is SGDLS and CDR2 is YYNGEE. This CDR3 is 14 amino acids long. The CDR3 coding sequence is TGTGCCAGCAGCGTTGACAGTAGCAATCAGCCCCAGCATTTT. It specifies CASSVDSSNQPQHF. The whole variable domain, filled in from reference TRBV9 and TRBJ1-5, reads DSGVTQTPKHLITATGQRVTLRCSPRSGDLSVYWYQQSLDQGLQFLIQYYNGEERAKGNILERFSAQQFPDLHSELNLSSLELGDSALYFCASSVDSSNQPQHFGDGTRLSIL.

The chain links TRBV2 to TRBJ2-5; possibly TRBD1 or TRBD2 for D (5 bases each). Deletions cut 10 bases from V and 5 bases from J, with 11 bases between. The CDR3 is 11 residues long. Germline CDR1 and CDR2: SNHLY and FYNNEI. This CDR3 reads CAIEGDETQYF. Written as DNA, the CDR3 is TGTGCCATTGAAGGGGACGAGACCCAGTACTTC. The whole variable domain, remainder taken from reference TRBV2 and TRBJ2-5, is EPEVTQTPSHQVTQMGQEVILRCVPISNHLYFYWYRQILGQKVEFLVSFYNNEISEKSEIFDDQFSVERPDGSNFTLKIRSTKLEDSAMYFCAIEGDETQYFGPGTRLLVL.

This clone has a single count. The chain links TRBV30 to TRBJ2-7, with 10 bases that match TRBD1. The J segment lost 2 bases and the V segment lost 5 bases, leaving 6 bases of the junction unmatched. CDR3 size: 14 residues. CDR1 is GTSNPN, CDR2 SVGIG, per germline (reference sequence). The chain's CDR3 is CAWGHGQGAYEQYF. The CDR3 DNA reads as TGTGCCTGGGGACACGGACAGGGGGCCTACGAGCAGTACTTC.

The chain joins TRBV9 to TRBJ2-7; TRBD1 matches 7 bases. The CDR3 sequence is 16 residues long. Per germline, CDR1 SGDLS and CDR2 YYNGEE. V lost 4 bases to trimming and J lost 4 bases; unmatched junction nucleotides: 14. The CDR3 region has the DNA TGTGCCAGCAGCCTATTCGATGGGGACAGCTATTACGAGCAGTACTTC. This encodes CASSLFDGDSYYEQYF.

This chain uses TRBV11-3 with TRBJ2-7; TRBD1 is a possible D gene (5 bases). Between the trimmed V and J ends, which lost 3 bases and 8 bases, there was a span of 17 bases. Germline V lookup: CDR1 SGHNT, CDR2 YENEEA. The CDR3 spans 14 residues. The CDR3 region is CASSLGRQPSKQYF. The CDR3 DNA follows: TGTGCCAGCAGCTTGGGTCGACAGCCTTCAAAGCAGTACTTC.

This clone was recorded only once. The gene calls are TRBV27 and TRBJ2-3, with 7 bases fitting TRBD2. With 4 bases clipped from V and 6 bases from J, the junction kept 19 bases outside the gene matches. Germline CDR1 MNHEY, CDR2 SMNVEV (reference sequence). CDR3 length equals 18 residues. CDR3 sequence: CASSSLAENSYGVDTQYF. CDR3 coding DNA: TGTGCCAGCAGTTCTCTAGCGGAGAACTCATATGGGGTCGATACGCAGTATTTT.

This chain joins TRBV11-2 and TRBJ1-2, with D tentatively TRBD1 (5 bases). The CDR3 contains 13 residues. Trimming shortened V by 3 bases and J by 8 bases, and 13 bases separated the two germline ends. Germline values: CDR1 SGHAT, CDR2 FQNNGV. This CDR3 is CASSFGQGSGYTF. Written as DNA, the CDR3 is TGTGCCAGCAGCTTTGGGCAGGGTAGCGGCTACACCTTC. The full variable domain, its missing parts supplied by reference TRBV11-2 and TRBJ1-2, is EAGVAQSPRYKIIEKRQSVAFWCNPISGHATLYWYQQILGQGPKLLIQFQNNGVVDDSQLPKDRFSAERLKGVDSTLKIQPAKLEDSAVYLCASSFGQGSGYTFGSGTRLTVV.

The chain uses TRBV10-1 and TRBJ2-1; D is unclear. V was shortened by 8 bases and J by 2 bases, with 7 bases between the two germline ends. Germline V CDR1 and CDR2: WNHNN, SYGVQD (reference sequence). The CDR3 extends over 12 amino acids. Written as DNA, the CDR3 is TGCGCCAGCGGGTTAGCCTACAATGAGCAGTTCTTC. It yields the protein CASGLAYNEQFF.

This clone was seen a few times. The rearrangement links TRBV4-2 to TRBJ1-1; 7 bases are a match to TRBD1. The CDR3 is made up of 12 amino acids. Germline loops: CDR1 LGHNA, CDR2 YNFKEQ. Trimming took 5 bases from V and 9 from J; bases not matched to a gene: 6. CDR3: CASSEGTDQAFF. The DNA of the CDR3 is TGTGCCAGCAGCGAGGGGACAGACCAAGCTTTCTTT.

This rearrangement joins TRBV5-1 to TRBJ1-1, with D possibly matching TRBD1 (6 bases). There are 17 residues in the CDR3. Per germline, CDR1 SGHRS and CDR2 YFSETQ. V was trimmed by 3 bases and J by 1 base, leaving 19 bases between them. CDR3 nucleotides: TGCGCCAGCAGCTCCTACCCCCCGGACAGCTCGAACACTGAAGCTTTCTTT. Translating it yields CASSSYPPDSSNTEAFF.

The chain uses TRBV7-9 and TRBJ2-5; the D is unclear. CDR3 length equals 14 residues. Germline V gene data show CDR1 as SEHNR and CDR2 as FQNEAQ (reference sequence). V was pared by 2 bases and J by 3 bases, with 10 bases between. The DNA of the CDR3 is TGTGCCAGCAGCTTACGCCAATTCAAAGAGACCCAGTACTTC. It translates to CASSLRQFKETQYF. The entire variable domain, with the rest obtained from reference TRBV7-9 and TRBJ2-5, is as follows: DTGVSQNPRHKITKRGQNVTFRCDPISEHNRLYWYRQTLGQGPEFLTYFQNEAQLEKSRLLSDRFSAERPKGSFSTLEIQRTEQGDSAMYLCASSLRQFKETQYFGPGTRLLVL.

The gene calls are TRBV27 and TRBJ2-5, with D possibly being TRBD2 (6 bases). Germline V gives CDR1 MNHEY, CDR2 SMNVEV (reference sequence). The CDR3 has 15 amino acids. V gave up 0 bases and J gave up 1 base, with 9 bases separating them. The CDR3 loop is CASSLSTGVQETQYF. CDR3 bases: TGTGCCAGCAGTTTATCGACGGGGGTCCAAGAGACCCAGTACTTC.

The rearrangement joins TRBV19 to TRBJ1-1; D is unclear. Germline CDR1 reads LNHDA; CDR2 reads SQIVND (reference sequence). The CDR3 spans 13 residues. Trimming removed 4 bases at V and 5 bases at J, with 11 bases between. CDR3 in amino acids: CASSTPGYTEAFF. The CDR3 DNA reads as TGTGCCAGTAGTACCCCGGGTTATACTGAAGCTTTCTTT.